The 18 T cell receptor beta chains presented below share a single source sample, sequenced in a study of blood T cell repertoires in COVID-19. Sequenced by immunoSEQ multiplex PCR; TCRdb stores in-frame clones only, minus some. Of some 180,000 clones listed, approximately 85% are singletons. The sample consisted of PBMCs or T cells enriched from blood (not recorded which). These receptors all stem from a man aged 35-49 years who had recovered from COVID-19.

With regard to this clone: Other DNA sequences of this sample code for an identical CDR3. This chain connects TRBV6-5 to TRBJ2-5; D gene unclear. Trimming took off 8 bases at V and 5 bases at J, with 15 bases between the two ends. CDR3 length: 13 residues. Germline CDR1 reads MNHEY; CDR2 reads SVGAGI. CDR3 DNA: TGTGCCAGCTCAAGCGCCGGGTGGGAGACCCAGTACTTC. Its protein product is CASSSAGWETQYF.

This rearrangement joins TRBV24-1 to TRBJ2-5; 11 bases map to TRBD1. After removal of 4 bases from V and 4 bases from J, the junction contained 4 bases not matched to a gene. Per the germline V gene, CDR1 is KGHDR and CDR2 is SFDVKD. This CDR3 has 15 amino acids. The CDR3 nucleotides read TGTGCCACCAGTGACGGGGGGACAGGGGGAGAGACCCAGTACTTC. Residues: CATSDGGTGGETQYF.

The genes are TRBV10-1 and TRBJ2-1; 8 bases line up with TRBD1. V lost 4 bases to trimming and J lost 0 bases; unmatched junction nucleotides: 5. Germline V gene sequence: CDR1 WNHNN, CDR2 SYGVQD (reference sequence). The length of the CDR3 is 16 residues. CDR3 coding DNA: TGCGCCAGCAGTGGGGGGACAGGATTCTCCTACAATGAGCAGTTCTTC. The encoded protein is CASSGGTGFSYNEQFF.

The CDR3 sequence: CASSPRDRGLDVLFF. The CDR3 DNA sequence: TGTGCCAGTAGCCCCCGGGACAGGGGGCTGGATGTACTGTTTTTT. The V and J genes are TRBV19 and TRBJ1-4, with 12 bases fitting TRBD1. Per the germline V gene, CDR1 is LNHDA and CDR2 is SQIVND (reference sequence). The CDR3 contains 15 residues. The junction had 12 bases not matched to a gene; V was cut back by 6 bases and J by 13 bases.

The gene calls are TRBV10-3 and TRBJ2-7; 11 bases match TRBD2. Unmatched junction bases numbered 16, after V lost 2 bases and J lost 4 bases. CDR1 and CDR2 from the germline V gene are ENHRY and SYGVKD. This CDR3 is built from 19 residues. As DNA, the CDR3 is TGTGCCATCAGTGAGATTGGGACTAGCGGAACCCGGGGCCCATACGAGCAGTACTTC. Amino acid sequence: CAISEIGTSGTRGPYEQYF.

The J gene is TRBJ1-6, the V gene TRBV27, with D uncertain. V gave up 3 bases and J gave up 7 bases, with 22 bases separating them. Germline V gives CDR1 MNHEY, CDR2 SMNVEV (reference sequence). The CDR3 runs 18 residues. CDR3 sequence reads: CASSFESRAGFRNSPLHF. In nucleotides, the CDR3 is TGTGCCAGCAGTTTTGAGAGTCGGGCGGGGTTTCGGAATTCACCCCTCCACTTT.

This clone was seen only once. The chain links TRBV29-1 to TRBJ1-1; D not resolved. In germline, CDR1 is SQVTM, CDR2 ANQGSEA. The CDR3 covers 13 residues. The V gene lost 0 bases and the J gene lost 4 bases, with 9 bases spanning the gap. CDR3 loop: CSVEDGPVTEAFF. The CDR3 nucleotides read TGCAGCGTTGAAGACGGTCCTGTCACTGAAGCTTTCTTT.

Here the CDR3 reads CATQPFAGGWYTEAFF. CDR3 DNA sequence: TGTGCCACCCAGCCCTTTGCAGGGGGATGGTACACTGAAGCTTTCTTT. The rearrangement links TRBV28 to TRBJ1-1; TRBD1 matches at 7 bases. CDR3 size: 16 residues. The J segment lost 3 bases and the V segment lost 10 bases, leaving 17 bases of the junction unmatched. CDR1 is MDHEN and CDR2 is SYDVKM in the germline V gene.

This CDR3 is CASTRQGIVETQYF. The CDR3 DNA follows: TGTGCCAGCACCCGACAGGGTATCGTGGAGACCCAGTACTTC. This chain uses TRBV28 with TRBJ2-5; 7 positions match TRBD1. V trimming: 7 bases; J trimming: 5 bases; junction bases outside the gene matches: 10. Per germline, CDR1 MDHEN and CDR2 SYDVKM. CDR3 size: 14 residues.

This chain links TRBV19 with TRBJ2-1, with 8 bases aligning to TRBD1. CDR1 is LNHDA and CDR2 is SQIVND in the germline V gene (reference sequence). CDR3 length: 13 residues. Germline trimming cut 9 bases from V and 7 bases from J; bases unmatched to any gene: 8. The CDR3 region has the DNA TGTGCCAGCGGACAGGGAGCCCGAAATGAGCAGTTCTTC. It encodes CASGQGARNEQFF.

The gene calls are TRBV9 and TRBJ2-7, with 8 bases fitting TRBD1. CDR3 length: 14 amino acids. Germline assignment: CDR1 SGDLS and CDR2 YYNGEE. After removal of 4 bases from V and 2 bases from J, the junction contained 5 bases not matched to a gene. The CDR3 DNA follows: TGTGCCAGCAGCCCTCACAGGGGGGCCTACGAGCAGTACTTC. Protein sequence: CASSPHRGAYEQYF.

The rearrangement uses TRBV29-1 and TRBJ1-1; perhaps TRBD1 as D (5 bases). The CDR3 runs 11 residues. Germline V gives CDR1 SQVTM, CDR2 ANQGSEA. Trimming took 6 bases from V and 4 from J, leaving 9 bases between them. CDR3 sequence reads: CSVWGGTEAFF. The CDR3, as DNA: TGCAGCGTATGGGGGGGCACTGAAGCTTTCTTT.

The chain links TRBV12-3 or TRBV12-4 to TRBJ1-2; no clear D. The V gene lost 0 bases and the J gene lost 5 bases, with 7 bases spanning the gap. The CDR3 has 13 amino acids. The CDR3 reads CASSLAGRYGYTF. In nucleotides, the CDR3 is TGTGCCAGCAGTTTAGCGGGGAGGTATGGCTACACCTTC.

The chain joins TRBV13 to TRBJ2-2, with 7 bases that match TRBD2. The CDR3 is made up of 14 amino acids. The junction had 1 base not matched to a gene; V was cut back by 5 bases and J by 1 base. CDR1 PRHDT and CDR2 FYEKMQ come from the germline V gene (reference sequence). CDR3 in amino acids: CASSRGRNTGELFF. Here the CDR3 DNA reads TGTGCCAGCAGCCGCGGGAGGAACACCGGGGAGCTGTTTTTT.

The V call is TRBV7-9, the J call TRBJ1-1, with D unresolved. Trimming shortened V by 3 bases and J by 2 bases, and 13 bases separated the two germline ends. The CDR3 has 15 amino acids. Per the germline V gene, CDR1 is SEHNR and CDR2 is FQNEAQ (reference sequence). CDR3 residues: CASSFLVGGNTEAFF. The CDR3 region has the DNA TGTGCCAGCAGCTTTTTGGTGGGAGGAAACACTGAAGCTTTCTTT.

The chain uses TRBV6-1 and TRBJ2-3; tentatively, D is TRBD1 (5 bases). This CDR3 is 16 amino acids long. The germline V gene has CDR1 MNHNS and CDR2 SASEGT. V dropped 2 bases and J dropped 0 bases, with 12 bases sitting between them. The CDR3 DNA is TGTGCCAGCAGTGAACTCGGCAGGGCTAGCACAGATACGCAGTATTTT. Protein sequence: CASSELGRASTDTQYF.

This clone was seen only once. The chain employs TRBV7-2 and TRBJ1-5; D not certain. CDR3 length equals 13 residues. Trimming pared 4 bases from V and 6 bases from J, leaving 10 bases between. CDR1 is SGHTA and CDR2 is FQGNSA in the germline V gene. The CDR3 sequence is CASSSRYGQPQHF. CDR3 bases: TGTGCCAGCAGCTCCCGCTATGGTCAGCCCCAGCATTTT.

This clone was observed a few times. Mismatch with germline at one junction end may stem from a read error. CDR3 nucleotide sequence: TGTGCCAGCAGCGCATACCGGGACAGGGGCCTCTTC. This sequence encodes CASSAYRDRGLF. The genes are TRBV6-5 and TRBJ2-1, with 10 bases that match TRBD1. This CDR3 comprises 12 residues. CDR1 MNHEY and CDR2 SVGAGI come from the germline V gene.